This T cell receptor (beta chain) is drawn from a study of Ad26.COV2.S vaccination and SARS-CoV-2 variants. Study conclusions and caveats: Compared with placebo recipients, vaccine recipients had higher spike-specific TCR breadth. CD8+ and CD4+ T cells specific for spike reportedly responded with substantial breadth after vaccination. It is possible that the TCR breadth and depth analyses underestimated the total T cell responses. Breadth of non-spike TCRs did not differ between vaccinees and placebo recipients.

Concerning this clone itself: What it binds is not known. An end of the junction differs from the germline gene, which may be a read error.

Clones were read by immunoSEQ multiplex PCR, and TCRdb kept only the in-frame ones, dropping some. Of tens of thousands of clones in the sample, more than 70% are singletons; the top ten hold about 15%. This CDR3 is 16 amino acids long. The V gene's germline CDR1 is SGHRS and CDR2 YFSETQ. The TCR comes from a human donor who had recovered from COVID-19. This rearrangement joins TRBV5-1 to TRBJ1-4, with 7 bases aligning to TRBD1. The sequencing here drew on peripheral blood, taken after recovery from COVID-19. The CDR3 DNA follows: TGCGCCAGCAGCTTGGTAGGGGACAGCAAGAATGAGAAACTGTTTTTT. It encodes CASSLVGDSKNEKLFF.